These 5 T cell receptor beta chains originate from one sample sequenced in a study of T cell responses to AZD1222 COVID-19 vaccine. TCRdb keeps only in-frame clones here, not all; method: immunoSEQ multiplex PCR. The repertoire includes some 150,000 clones, around nine tenths of them detected once, and around 5.2% sits in the top ten. Material: peripheral blood, obtained on day 0 of AZD1222 vaccination. These receptors originate from an adult in good health.

This clone was counted a single time. This sequence joins TRBV12-3 or TRBV12-4 and TRBJ1-5; D ambiguous. Trimming cost V 6 bases and J 5 bases, with 11 bases left between them. The CDR3 has 13 residues. The CDR3 loop reads CASSQGGHQPQHF. The CDR3 region has the DNA TGTGCCAGCAGCCAAGGAGGCCATCAGCCCCAGCATTTT.

The J gene is TRBJ1-2, the V gene TRBV4-3; 11 bases align to TRBD1. This CDR3 has 16 residues. With 3 bases clipped from V and 8 bases from J, the junction kept 11 bases outside the gene matches. CDR1 and CDR2 (germline): LGHNA, YSLEER. CDR3 protein: CASSHYRDRGYRGYTF. CDR3 DNA sequence: TGCGCCAGCAGCCATTACCGGGACAGGGGGTATAGGGGCTACACCTTC.

The chain employs TRBV6-2 or TRBV6-3 and TRBJ2-7; TRBD1 matches 10 bases. Germline CDR1 reads MNHEY; CDR2 reads SVGEGT. The CDR3 contains 16 residues. Trimming cost V 2 bases and J 1 base; bases outside gene matches: 5. The CDR3 here is CASSYRTGGGSYEQYF. The CDR3 bases are TGTGCCAGCAGTTACAGGACAGGGGGGGGATCCTACGAGCAGTACTTC.

The V and J genes are TRBV2 and TRBJ2-3; 8 bases fit TRBD2. Germline CDR1 and CDR2: SNHLY and FYNNEI. V lost 8 bases to trimming and J lost 1 base; unmatched junction nucleotides: 5. The CDR3 totals 14 residues. CDR3 coding DNA: TGTGCCAGCGGAGGACTAGCTGGCACAGATACGCAGTATTTT. It specifies CASGGLAGTDTQYF.

A note on this clone: At one end the junction does not follow the germline gene, possibly because of a read error. V and J are TRBV5-5 and TRBJ1-4; maybe TRBD1 (5 bases). Germline lookup yields CDR1 SGHKS and CDR2 YYEKEE (reference sequence). The CDR3 extends over 15 amino acids. The CDR3 nucleotides are TGTGCCAGCAGCTCTGGCGCACAGGTCCCGGCCGTTGGGAATTTT. As protein: CASSSGAQVPAVGNF.